The 17 T cell receptor beta chains below all came from one sample that was sequenced in a study of cytotoxic CD8 clonotypes in ibrutinib-treated CLL. Here immunoSEQ multiplex PCR was the method, and the copy in TCRdb shows in-frame clones only, minus some. There are some 170,000 clones in the sample; 70% to 90% occur only once, and roughly 3% lies in the top ten. Source: PBMCs, taken at disease progression, from a patient treated with ibrutinib. Receptors were obtained from a human donor with chronic lymphocytic leukemia.

The J gene is TRBJ2-1, the V gene TRBV25-1; TRBD2 matches at 7 bases. J gave up 7 bases and V 2 bases, and 11 bases lay outside the gene matches. CDR1 and CDR2 from the germline V gene are MGHDK and SYGVNS. This CDR3 is 16 amino acids long. CDR3 nucleotides: TGTGCCAGCAGTGAAACGATCGGGGGGTTTCGGAATGAGCAGTTCTTC. Protein product: CASSETIGGFRNEQFF.

The chain recombines TRBV5-1 with TRBJ2-2; 8 nucleotides agree with TRBD1. Germline loops: CDR1 SGHRS, CDR2 YFSETQ. Unmatched junction bases numbered 10, after V lost 3 bases and J lost 6 bases. The CDR3 sequence is 16 residues long. The CDR3 nucleotides read TGCGCCAGCAGCTCACCGACAGGGGCCCCCCCCGGGGAGCTGTTTTTT. It translates to CASSSPTGAPPGELFF.

The chain carries TRBV29-1 and TRBJ2-1; 8 nucleotides agree with TRBD2. The germline V gene encodes CDR1 SQVTM and CDR2 ANQGSEA. CDR3 length: 12 residues. V dropped 5 bases and J dropped 6; count of bases not matched to a gene: 3. The CDR3 DNA reads TGCAGCGTTCGGGAGGGCCGCAATGAGCAGTTCTTC. Its translation is CSVREGRNEQFF.

This sequence joins TRBV6-1 and TRBJ2-7; possibly TRBD1 for D (5 bases). The CDR3 runs to 11 residues. Deletions cut 2 bases from V and 13 bases from J, with 12 bases between. The germline V gene has CDR1 MNHNS and CDR2 SASEGT. In nucleotides, the CDR3 is TGTGCCAGCAGTGAATTCTTAGGACAATACTTC. This gives the protein CASSEFLGQYF.

The rearrangement uses TRBV30 and TRBJ2-7; D might be TRBD1 (6 bases). CDR3 length equals 12 residues. The V gene lost 2 bases and the J gene lost 4 bases, with 9 bases spanning the gap. The V gene's germline CDR1 is GTSNPN and CDR2 SVGIG (reference sequence). CDR3 residues: CAWSPQGYEQYF. CDR3 bases: TGTGCCTGGAGTCCACAGGGATACGAGCAGTACTTC. Drawing the rest from reference TRBV30 and TRBJ2-7, the complete variable domain is SQTIHQWPATLVQPVGSPLSLECTVEGTSNPNLYWYRQAAGRGLQLLFYSVGIGQISSEVPQNLSASRPQDRQFILSSKKLLLSDSGFYLCAWSPQGYEQYFGPGTRLTVT.

The chain joins TRBV5-6 to TRBJ1-2; possible D gene TRBD1, 5 bases. This CDR3 has 14 amino acids. Trimming stripped 4 bases from V and 1 base from J, with 11 bases between. From germline, CDR1 is SGHDT and CDR2 YYEEEE. Written as DNA, the CDR3 is TGTGCCAGCAGCGCCGACAGCCTTAACTATGGCTACACCTTC. Translated: CASSADSLNYGYTF.

This clone was counted once. The chain has TRBV9 and TRBJ2-7; D gene uncertain. V was cut by 2 bases and J by 4 bases, with 10 bases left in between. Germline V gene data show CDR1 as SGDLS and CDR2 as YYNGEE. This CDR3 has 13 residues. CDR3 residues: CASSVGPEYEQYF. DNA for the CDR3: TGTGCCAGCAGCGTTGGGCCAGAGTACGAGCAGTACTTC.

In its sample, this clone was seen a few times. This chain connects TRBV14 to TRBJ2-1; 12 bases align to TRBD2. Per germline, CDR1 SGHDN and CDR2 FVKESK. J lost 10 bases, V lost 1 base, and 5 bases had no gene match. The CDR3 has 15 residues. The CDR3 DNA follows: TGTGCCAGCAGCCAAGGACTAGCGGGAGTGGGAGAGCAGTTCTTC. Translation gives CASSQGLAGVGEQFF.

The V and J genes are TRBV30 and TRBJ1-1; perhaps TRBD1 as D (5 bases). The ends were cut back, 0 bases at V and 5 bases at J, with 19 bases in the middle. From germline, CDR1 is GTSNPN and CDR2 SVGIG (reference sequence). There are 16 residues in the CDR3. The CDR3 DNA is TGTGCCTGGAGTGTACCTGTTTATAGGGGCAGGACTGAAGCTTTCTTT. This codes for CAWSVPVYRGRTEAFF.

V and J are TRBV5-1 and TRBJ2-7; no definite D call. The CDR3 loop spans 15 amino acids. V was pared by 0 bases and J by 6 bases, with 16 bases between. CDR1 is SGHRS, CDR2 YFSETQ, per germline. This CDR3 reads CASSLGTTASREQYF. In nucleotides, the CDR3 is TGCGCCAGCAGCTTGGGTACGACCGCCTCGCGCGAGCAGTACTTC.

The V and J genes are TRBV29-1 and TRBJ1-2; D might be TRBD1 (6 bases). Trimming stripped 2 bases from V and 14 bases from J, with 15 bases between. The CDR3 extends over 11 amino acids. Germline CDR1 SQVTM, CDR2 ANQGSEA. CDR3 nucleotide sequence: TGCAGCGTTGAAAGGGGGGATGTAAGAACCTTC. Translating gives CSVERGDVRTF.

The rearrangement uses TRBV7-9 and TRBJ2-7, with 9 bases identical to TRBD2. Losses at the gene ends were 6 bases for V and 3 bases for J; bases not matched to a gene: 15. Germline CDR1 reads SEHNR; CDR2 reads FQNEAQ (reference sequence). The CDR3 totals 17 residues. As DNA, the CDR3 is TGTGCCAGCAGTAAAACTAGTCCCTGGCGGGAGGGCTACGAGCAGTACTTC. Translated: CASSKTSPWREGYEQYF.

This chain links TRBV19 with TRBJ1-1; weak D call: TRBD1 (5 bases). The V gene lost 3 bases and the J gene lost 0 bases, with 17 bases spanning the gap. CDR1 is LNHDA, CDR2 SQIVND, per germline (reference sequence). The CDR3 has 17 residues. CDR3 coding DNA: TGTGCCAGTAGTATCGGGGTCCGTGGGGGGTTGAACACTGAAGCTTTCTTT. Residues: CASSIGVRGGLNTEAFF.

Concerning this clone: Other DNA sequences in the same sample also yield this CDR3. The chain joins TRBV4-2 to TRBJ2-3; D remains ambiguous. The CDR3 extends over 13 amino acids. CDR1 and CDR2 (germline): LGHNA, YNFKEQ. V lost 0 bases and J 6 bases, leaving 7 bases between the germline ends. The CDR3 reads CASSQEGRDTQYF. In DNA, the CDR3 is TGTGCCAGCAGCCAAGAAGGACGGGATACGCAGTATTTT.

The genes are TRBV27 and TRBJ1-2, with D possibly matching TRBD1 (6 bases). Trimming shortened V by 5 bases and J by 6 bases, and 19 bases separated the two germline ends. CDR1 MNHEY and CDR2 SMNVEV come from the germline V gene (reference sequence). The length of the CDR3 is 15 residues. The CDR3 DNA sequence: TGTGCCAGCAGTGACCGGGACAAGGGGTGGGATGGCTACACCTTC. This translates into CASSDRDKGWDGYTF.

This chain uses TRBV2 with TRBJ1-2; 8 bases line up with TRBD1. Losses at the gene ends were 4 bases for V and 7 bases for J; bases not matched to a gene: 8. Germline lookup yields CDR1 SNHLY and CDR2 FYNNEI. The CDR3 length is 14 residues. CDR3 residues: CASSGFQGAGGYTF. The CDR3 DNA follows: TGTGCCAGCAGTGGGTTTCAGGGGGCGGGTGGCTACACCTTC. Combining the CDR3 with reference TRBV2 and TRBJ1-2 gives the whole variable domain EPEVTQTPSHQVTQMGQEVILRCVPISNHLYFYWYRQILGQKVEFLVSFYNNEISEKSEIFDDQFSVERPDGSNFTLKIRSTKLEDSAMYFCASSGFQGAGGYTFGSGTRLTVV.

The chain employs TRBV19 and TRBJ2-7, with unresolved D. CDR3 length: 15 amino acids. V was trimmed by 6 bases and J by 4 bases, leaving 19 bases between them. Germline values: CDR1 LNHDA, CDR2 SQIVND (reference sequence). In DNA form, the CDR3 reads TGTGCCAGTAGCCTATCCCGGAGTGCTGCTTACGAGCAGTACTTC. Translated: CASSLSRSAAYEQYF.